The 31 T cell receptor beta chains reported below all come from one sample, sequenced in a study of T cell responses to AZD1222 COVID-19 vaccine. TCRdb's table, derived via immunoSEQ multiplex PCR, lists solely in-frame clones and lacks some. The repertoire has 90,000 to 100,000 clones, approximately 90% of them found once; the top ten carry 6.5% to 8%. The source material was peripheral blood, sampled on day 0 of AZD1222 vaccination. These receptors were collected from an adult in good health.

The rearrangement joins TRBV9 to TRBJ2-3, with TRBD2 matching 9 bases. This CDR3 contains 17 residues. Germline CDR1 and CDR2: SGDLS and YYNGEE. V was pared by 0 bases and J by 3 bases, with 8 bases of the junction left unmatched. CDR3 sequence (DNA): TGTGCCAGCAGCGTAGGCGGGGGGGCCGTAAGAACAGATACGCAGTATTTT. Translated: CASSVGGGAVRTDTQYF.

This clone was detected once. The gene calls are TRBV4-3 and TRBJ2-1; no clear D gene. V was clipped by 0 bases and J by 8 bases, with 11 bases between them. Per germline, CDR1 LGHNA and CDR2 YSLEER. The CDR3 covers 14 residues. Here the CDR3 reads CASSQDVRVHEQFF. In nucleotides, the CDR3 is TGCGCCAGCAGCCAAGATGTAAGGGTACATGAGCAGTTCTTC.

This clone came up once. J is TRBJ2-7 and V is TRBV18; a possible D gene is TRBD2 (6 bases). This CDR3 contains 12 residues. The V and J ends lost 3 bases and 5 bases respectively, with 8 bases between them. Germline lookup yields CDR1 KGHSH and CDR2 LQKENI. The CDR3, as DNA: TGTGCCAGCTCACCTTCGGGGGACGAGCAGTACTTC. This gives the protein CASSPSGDEQYF.

Comment on this clone: Other DNA sequences of this sample code for an identical CDR3. The chain's CDR3 is CASSFPGTYEQYF. The DNA of the CDR3 is TGTGCCAGCAGCTTCCCTGGGACCTACGAGCAGTACTTC. The chain couples TRBV5-8 to TRBJ2-7; D gene uncertain. The CDR3 covers 13 residues. Trimming took off 2 bases at V and 2 bases at J, with 8 bases between the two ends. The germline V gene has CDR1 SGHTS and CDR2 YDEGEE.

This clone showed up just a few times. The chain links TRBV28 to TRBJ1-2; 7 positions agree with TRBD1. CDR3 length equals 14 residues. Losses at the gene ends were 8 bases for V and 4 bases for J; bases not matched to a gene: 10. CDR1 is MDHEN, CDR2 SYDVKM, per germline. The CDR3 reads CASGPTGFFYGYTF. CDR3 DNA sequence: TGTGCCAGCGGGCCGACAGGGTTTTTCTATGGCTACACCTTC.

This clone was seen more than once but under ten times. This chain links TRBV21-1 with TRBJ1-4; the table assigns TRBD1, which was not confirmed against the DNA. TRBV21-1 is a recognized pseudogene. The CDR3 loop spans 19 amino acids. The CDR3 bases are TGTGCCAGCAGCAAAGACGTCGAGACAGGGAGTTCGTTCGATGAAAAACTGTTTTTT. Residues: CASSKDVETGSSFDEKLFF.

This clone was detected only once. The chain recombines TRBV5-1 with TRBJ2-7, with 7 bases identical to TRBD1. The V segment lost 0 bases and the J segment 2 bases; nucleotides outside the gene matches: 5. CDR1 SGHRS and CDR2 YFSETQ come from the germline V gene. The CDR3 has 15 amino acids. The CDR3 is CASSLGPTGTYEQYF. The DNA of the CDR3 is TGCGCCAGCAGCTTGGGTCCGACAGGGACCTACGAGCAGTACTTC.

The genes are TRBV7-8 and TRBJ1-2; D perhaps matches TRBD1 (5 bases). From germline, CDR1 is SGHVS and CDR2 FQNEAQ. The CDR3 runs 13 residues. The germline V and J ends were trimmed by 5 bases and 4 bases, with 11 bases remaining between them. This CDR3 is CASSEGTIYGYTF. The DNA for the CDR3 is TGTGCCAGCAGCGAAGGGACTATCTATGGCTACACCTTC.

The chain carries TRBV18 and TRBJ2-7; 9 bases map to TRBD2. From germline, CDR1 is KGHSH and CDR2 LQKENI. Trimming took 0 bases from V and 4 from J; bases not matched to a gene: 4. CDR3 length: 15 amino acids. CDR3 nucleotides: TGTGCCAGCTCACCACCGGGTAGCGGGGGTTACGAGCAGTACTTC. Translation gives CASSPPGSGGYEQYF.

The chain recombines TRBV7-2 with TRBJ1-4; D is unresolved. Germline V CDR1 and CDR2: SGHTA, FQGNSA. The CDR3 extends over 14 amino acids. V was clipped by 2 bases and J by 8 bases, with 12 bases between them. CDR3 protein: CASSLSDRREKLFF. CDR3 nucleotide sequence: TGTGCCAGCAGCTTATCGGATCGGAGAGAAAAACTGTTTTTT.

CDR3 amino acids: CASSWGAGTGRGSYEQYF. Written as DNA, the CDR3 is TGCGCCAGCAGCTGGGGAGCCGGGACAGGTCGCGGGTCCTACGAGCAGTACTTC. The chain recombines TRBV5-1 with TRBJ2-7, with 8 bases lining up with TRBD1. The CDR3 extends over 18 amino acids. V shed 3 bases and J 1 base; nucleotides not matched to a gene: 15. The germline gives CDR1 SGHRS, CDR2 YFSETQ.

The chain combines TRBV7-2 with TRBJ2-5, with D possibly being TRBD2 (5 bases). CDR3 size: 14 residues. Germline V CDR1 and CDR2: SGHTA, FQGNSA. With 5 bases removed from V and 3 bases from J, the gap between germline ends came to 13 bases. In DNA, the CDR3 is TGTGCCAGCAGCCCCATGAACGGGGAAGAGACCCAGTACTTC. This translates into CASSPMNGEETQYF.

The chain uses TRBV5-5 and TRBJ1-5, with D possibly being TRBD1 (5 bases). With 0 bases removed from V and 9 bases from J, the gap between germline ends came to 13 bases. The germline V gene has CDR1 SGHKS and CDR2 YYEKEE (reference sequence). The CDR3 has 14 residues. As DNA, the CDR3 is TGTGCCAGCAGCTTGGGGACCTTTACAGGGCCCCAGCATTTT. Encoded protein: CASSLGTFTGPQHF.

The rearrangement uses TRBV6-1 and TRBJ2-2; TRBD1 matches at 9 bases. The CDR3 length is 16 residues. Germline-derived CDR1 and CDR2 are MNHNS and SASEGT. Trimming removed 4 bases from V and 5 bases from J; junction bases left unmatched: 8. This CDR3 is CASSGGPGQGTGELFF. As DNA, the CDR3 is TGTGCCAGCAGTGGCGGACCGGGACAGGGAACCGGGGAGCTGTTTTTT.

The J gene is TRBJ1-1, the V gene TRBV5-1; D unclear. CDR1 is SGHRS, CDR2 YFSETQ, per germline. Deletions cut 0 bases from V and 0 bases from J, with 6 bases between. This CDR3 is 14 amino acids long. Written as DNA, the CDR3 is TGCGCCAGCAGCTTGGAACTGATGAACACTGAAGCTTTCTTT. Translation: CASSLELMNTEAFF.

The table lists this clone with a count of one. V gene TRBV6-4 combines with J gene TRBJ1-5; 8 bases fit TRBD1. The CDR3 covers 13 residues. Germline assignment: CDR1 MRHNA and CDR2 SNTAGT. The trim removed 3 bases at V and 5 bases at J, leaving 0 bases unmatched. This chain's CDR3 is CASSEQGDQPQHF. The CDR3, as DNA: TGTGCCAGCAGTGAACAGGGGGATCAGCCCCAGCATTTT.

The V gene is TRBV27, the J gene TRBJ1-5; D ambiguous. Germline V gives CDR1 MNHEY, CDR2 SMNVEV (reference sequence). Deletions cut 2 bases from V and 1 base from J, with 3 bases between. The CDR3 consists of 13 residues. The CDR3 DNA is TGTGCCAGCAGTTTAATGAGCAATCAGCCCCAGCATTTT. Translation: CASSLMSNQPQHF.

This sequence joins TRBV6-5 and TRBJ1-5; possible D gene TRBD1, 5 bases. Trimming pared 0 bases from V and 7 bases from J, leaving 16 bases between. The CDR3 has 16 amino acids. The germline CDR1 and CDR2 sequences are MNHEY and SVGAGI. For the CDR3, the DNA is TGTGCCAGCAGTTACTCCTCTTCGCAGGGTACCCAGCCCCAGCATTTT. Its translation: CASSYSSSQGTQPQHF.

In nucleotides, the CDR3 is TGTGCCATCAGTGAGCAAGAGAACACTGAAGCTTTCTTT. It is translated as CAISEQENTEAFF. The chain joins TRBV10-3 to TRBJ1-1; no firm D call. V lost 2 bases, J lost 1 base, and 5 bases lay in between. The CDR3 is 13 amino acids. CDR1 is ENHRY, CDR2 SYGVKD, per germline.

The count of this clone is one. The V and J genes are TRBV15 and TRBJ1-6; D is undetermined. Germline V gene data show CDR1 as LNHNV and CDR2 as YYDKDF (reference sequence). V was trimmed by 3 bases and J by 10 bases, leaving 19 bases between them. CDR3 size: 16 residues. The CDR3 bases are TGTGCCACCAGCAGGGATACCCGGGGAGGCAGGTCACCCCTCCACTTT. Its protein is CATSRDTRGGRSPLHF.

V gene TRBV5-8 combines with J gene TRBJ1-3, with D unresolved. Germline CDR1 and CDR2: SGHTS and YDEGEE. This CDR3 spans 13 amino acids. V gave up 1 base and J gave up 2 bases, with 4 bases separating them. The CDR3 loop reads CASSLNAGNTIYF. The DNA for the CDR3 is TGTGCCAGCAGCTTGAACGCTGGAAACACCATATATTTT.

This rearrangement joins TRBV7-3 to TRBJ2-2, with D possibly being TRBD1 (6 bases). Per the germline V gene, CDR1 is SGHTA and CDR2 is FQGTGA. The V end lost 1 base, the J end lost 7 bases, and 10 bases lay between the germline ends. The CDR3 sequence is 14 residues long. For the CDR3, the DNA is TGTGCCAGCAGCTTAAGGCAGGGGTACGGGGAGCTGTTTTTT. Its translation: CASSLRQGYGELFF.

This chain joins TRBV6-5 and TRBJ2-1; TRBD2 matches at 11 bases. Germline CDR1 and CDR2: MNHEY and SVGAGI. This CDR3 comprises 15 residues. V dropped 10 bases and J dropped 3; count of bases not matched to a gene: 8. The CDR3 bases are TGTGCCACCACCGGGACTAGCGGAGTCTACAATGAGCAGTTCTTC. Its protein product is CATTGTSGVYNEQFF.

This chain joins TRBV7-8 and TRBJ1-6; 10 bases line up with TRBD1. The CDR3 covers 16 residues. V was clipped by 6 bases and J by 8 bases; unmatched bases: 10. Germline V gives CDR1 SGHVS, CDR2 FQNEAQ. The DNA for the CDR3 is TGTGCCAGCAGGAATACACCCGGGACAGGGGATTCACCCCTCCACTTT. It specifies CASRNTPGTGDSPLHF.

The genes are TRBV19 and TRBJ2-7, with unresolved D. The CDR3 length is 13 residues. From germline, CDR1 is LNHDA and CDR2 SQIVND (reference sequence). V was pared by 3 bases and J by 3 bases, with 9 bases between. The CDR3 nucleotides read TGTGCCAGTAGTATTGGATTTAACTACGAGCAGTACTTC. The encoded protein is CASSIGFNYEQYF. Full variable domain (rest looked up from reference TRBV19 and TRBJ2-7): DGGITQSPKYLFRKEGQNVTLSCEQNLNHDAMYWYRQDPGQGLRLIYYSQIVNDFQKGDIAEGYSVSREKKESFPLTVTSAQKNPTAFYLCASSIGFNYEQYFGPGTRLTVT.

This sequence joins TRBV4-3 and TRBJ1-2; 9 bases match TRBD1. With 6 bases clipped from V and 4 bases from J, the junction kept 9 bases outside the gene matches. The CDR3 covers 15 residues. CDR1 LGHNA and CDR2 YSLEER come from the germline V gene. CDR3 residues: CASSPGTGLPYGYTF. DNA for the CDR3: TGCGCCAGCAGTCCCGGGACAGGGCTCCCCTATGGCTACACCTTC.

CDR3 sequence (DNA): TGTGCCAGCAGCTCTCTTTTCAATGAGCAGTTCTTC. This gives the protein CASSSLFNEQFF. V and J are TRBV7-9 and TRBJ2-1; D not certain. V gave up 4 bases and J gave up 6 bases, with 7 bases separating them. The CDR3 sequence is 12 residues long. Germline lookup yields CDR1 SEHNR and CDR2 FQNEAQ (reference sequence).

V usage is TRBV9 and J usage is TRBJ1-3, with 7 bases matching TRBD1. Germline CDR1 reads SGDLS; CDR2 reads YYNGEE. CDR3 length: 13 amino acids. V dropped 8 bases and J dropped 4; count of bases not matched to a gene: 6. The CDR3, as DNA: TGTGCCAGTACCAGGGGGTCGGGAAACACCATATATTTT. Amino acids: CASTRGSGNTIYF. The full variable domain, its missing parts supplied by reference TRBV9 and TRBJ1-3, is DSGVTQTPKHLITATGQRVTLRCSPRSGDLSVYWYQQSLDQGLQFLIQYYNGEERAKGNILERFSAQQFPDLHSELNLSSLELGDSALYFCASTRGSGNTIYFGEGSWLTVV.

The rearrangement links TRBV28 to TRBJ2-2; D is ambiguous. The V end lost 1 base, the J end lost 3 bases, and 6 bases lay between the germline ends. The CDR3 contains 14 residues. The germline CDR1 and CDR2 sequences are MDHEN and SYDVKM. CDR3 sequence (DNA): TGTGCCAGCAGTTTATTGGGGTACACCGGGGAGCTGTTTTTT. This encodes CASSLLGYTGELFF.

The rearrangement joins TRBV3-1 (or the pseudogene TRBV3-2) to TRBJ1-3; 7 bases align to TRBD1. This CDR3 comprises 19 residues. Germline CDR1 reads LGHDT; CDR2 reads YNNKEL (reference sequence). Trimming cost V 3 bases and J 4 bases; bases outside gene matches: 18. The CDR3 region has the DNA TGTGCCAGCAGCCATAAGCTCCCCGTGAAGGGGGCCTGGGGAAACACCATATATTTT. Its protein is CASSHKLPVKGAWGNTIYF.

The chain combines TRBV28 with TRBJ1-5, with 10 bases matching TRBD1. Germline CDR1 MDHEN, CDR2 SYDVKM. The CDR3 totals 15 residues. J lost 6 bases, V lost 6 bases, and 8 bases had no gene match. The CDR3 spells CASSKAGTGVQPQHF. Written as DNA, the CDR3 is TGTGCCAGCAGCAAAGCGGGGACAGGGGTTCAGCCCCAGCATTTT.